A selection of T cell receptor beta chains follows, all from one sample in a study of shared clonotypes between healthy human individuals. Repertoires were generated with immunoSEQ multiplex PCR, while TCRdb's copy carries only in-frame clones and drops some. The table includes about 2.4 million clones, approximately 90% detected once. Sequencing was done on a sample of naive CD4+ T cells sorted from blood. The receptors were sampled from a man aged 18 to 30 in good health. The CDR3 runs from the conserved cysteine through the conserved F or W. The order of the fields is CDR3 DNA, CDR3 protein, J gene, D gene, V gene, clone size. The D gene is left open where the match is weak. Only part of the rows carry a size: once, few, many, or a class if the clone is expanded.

cdr3_nt: TGTGCCAGCAGCTTCGGGACTAGCGGGGGGTGGTCCGAGACCCAGTACTTC
cdr3_aa: CASSFGTSGGWSETQYF
j_call: TRBJ2-5
d_call: TRBD2
v_call: TRBV7-2
clone_size: .

cdr3_nt: TGTGCCAGCAGTACCGGGACAGTCGGAGAGACCCAGTACTTC
cdr3_aa: CASSTGTVGETQYF
j_call: TRBJ2-5
d_call: TRBD1
v_call: TRBV25-1
clone_size: .

cdr3_nt: TGTGCCAGCAGCTTGGAACAGCCCTTCGGAGGAAACACCATATATTTT
cdr3_aa: CASSLEQPFGGNTIYF
j_call: TRBJ1-3
d_call: .
v_call: TRBV5-4
clone_size: .

cdr3_nt: TGTGCCAGCAGCTTTTCGGGGACGATCACCTACGAGCAGTACTTC
cdr3_aa: CASSFSGTITYEQYF
j_call: TRBJ2-7
d_call: .
v_call: TRBV5-4
clone_size: .

cdr3_nt: TGTGCCAGCAGTGTTGACAGGGGCACTGAAGCTTTCTTT
cdr3_aa: CASSVDRGTEAFF
j_call: TRBJ1-1
d_call: TRBD1
v_call: TRBV6-4
clone_size: .

cdr3_nt: TGCAGCGTTGGTGACAGGGTGGCCGGGGAGCTGTTTTTT
cdr3_aa: CSVGDRVAGELFF
j_call: TRBJ2-2
d_call: TRBD1
v_call: TRBV29-1
clone_size: .

cdr3_nt: TGTGCCAGCAGTCAGGCGACAGTCGGTGAGCAGTTCTTC
cdr3_aa: CASSQATVGEQFF
j_call: TRBJ2-1
d_call: .
v_call: TRBV9
clone_size: once

cdr3_nt: TGTGCCAGCAGTTTAGGGCAGGGCAACTATGGCTACACCTTC
cdr3_aa: CASSLGQGNYGYTF
j_call: TRBJ1-2
d_call: .
v_call: TRBV27
clone_size: once

cdr3_nt: TGTGCCAGCAGCTTAGGAGTAGCGGTGAACACCGGGGAGCTGTTTTTT
cdr3_aa: CASSLGVAVNTGELFF
j_call: TRBJ2-2
d_call: .
v_call: TRBV11-2
clone_size: .

cdr3_nt: TGTGCCAGCAGAGCCGGGACTAGCGGACACAATGAGCAGTTCTTC
cdr3_aa: CASRAGTSGHNEQFF
j_call: TRBJ2-1
d_call: TRBD2
v_call: TRBV2
clone_size: .

cdr3_nt: TGTGCCAGCTCCTCCGAGACCTCTTACGAGCAGTACTTC
cdr3_aa: CASSSETSYEQYF
j_call: TRBJ2-7
d_call: .
v_call: TRBV18
clone_size: .

cdr3_nt: TGTGCCAGCAGTTTGTGGGTTGACACAGATACGCAGTATTTT
cdr3_aa: CASSLWVDTDTQYF
j_call: TRBJ2-3
d_call: .
v_call: TRBV27
clone_size: .

cdr3_nt: TGTGCCACCAGTACGGGGGGCCTCGTGGAGACCCAGTACTTC
cdr3_aa: CATSTGGLVETQYF
j_call: TRBJ2-5
d_call: .
v_call: TRBV2
clone_size: once

cdr3_nt: TGTGCCAGCAGTGGGCACCTCTATGGCTACACCTTC
cdr3_aa: CASSGHLYGYTF
j_call: TRBJ1-2
d_call: .
v_call: TRBV2
clone_size: .

cdr3_nt: TGTGCCAGCTCATACTCTAGGACAGGGGTTTCTGAAGCTTTCTTT
cdr3_aa: CASSYSRTGVSEAFF
j_call: TRBJ1-1
d_call: TRBD1
v_call: TRBV18
clone_size: .

cdr3_nt: TGCGCCAGCAGCCAAGATCGTGTAGATACGCAGTATTTT
cdr3_aa: CASSQDRVDTQYF
j_call: TRBJ2-3
d_call: .
v_call: TRBV4-1
clone_size: .

cdr3_nt: TGTGCCAGCGACCTTGACAGGGGCCACGAGCAGTACTTC
cdr3_aa: CASDLDRGHEQYF
j_call: TRBJ2-7
d_call: TRBD1
v_call: TRBV5-5
clone_size: .

cdr3_nt: TGTGCCAGTAGTGGGACAGCTACTAATCAGCCCCAGCATTTT
cdr3_aa: CASSGTATNQPQHF
j_call: TRBJ1-5
d_call: TRBD1
v_call: TRBV19
clone_size: .